These T cell receptor beta chains were read from a single sample in a study of blood T cell repertoires in COVID-19. The repertoire was sequenced with immunoSEQ multiplex PCR; TCRdb's copy has only in-frame clones and lacks some. The sample has 55,000 to 90,000 clones, roughly nine tenths seen once. The sample comprised peripheral blood. These receptors all stem from a woman in her sixties or seventies with acute or convalescent COVID-19. Each CDR3 is given with its conserved first and last residue. A D gene is named only where the DNA matches it firmly. Clone size is shown for a subset of rows, as once, few, many or a class of expanded clone.

TRBV10-2	TRBJ2-7	.	.	TGCGCCAGCAGTGAGTCGACAGGAGGCTCCTACGAGCAGTACTTC	CASSESTGGSYEQYF
TRBV21-1	TRBJ1-5	.	few	TGTGCCAGCAGCAGGGACTCGACGGATCAGCCCCAGCATTTT	CASSRDSTDQPQHF
TRBV4-2	TRBJ1-1	TRBD1	.	TGTGCCAGCAGCCAAGACACAGGGGGGCTAAACACTGAAGCTTTCTTT	CASSQDTGGLNTEAFF
TRBV7-3	TRBJ1-1	.	.	TGTGCCAGCAGCCTCCTAATGAACACTGAAGCTTTCTTT	CASSLLMNTEAFF
TRBV9	TRBJ2-1	TRBD2	.	TGTGCCAGCAGCGTTGGCGGGGGGAATGAGCAGTTCTTC	CASSVGGGNEQFF
TRBV5-5	TRBJ1-2	TRBD1	once	TGTGCCAGCAGTCGGGGACAGGGGGAACTATATGGCTACACCTTC	CASSRGQGELYGYTF
TRBV19	TRBJ1-1	TRBD1	.	TGTGCCAGTAGTATTCGGGGACAGGGACCCTTAGAAGCTTTCTTT	CASSIRGQGPLEAFF
TRBV5-1	TRBJ1-4	TRBD1	.	TGCGCCAGCAGCGAGCTCCCGGGACAGAAGAATGAAAAACTGTTTTTT	CASSELPGQKNEKLFF
TRBV6-5	TRBJ2-3	TRBD2	once	TGTGCCAGCAGCCCCAGACTAGCGGGGGCTTCGCAGTATTTT	CASSPRLAGASQYF
TRBV27	TRBJ2-5	TRBD1	.	TGTGCCAGCAGTTTAAGAGGGGGCATTTACCAAGAGACCCAGTACTTC	CASSLRGGIYQETQYF
TRBV12-3/TRBV12-4	TRBJ1-1	.	.	TGTGCCAGCAGTTTGGGACAGAACACTGAAGCTTTCTTT	CASSLGQNTEAFF
TRBV7-7	TRBJ2-1	.	.	TGTGCCAGCAGCTTATCCGAGGGAAGGAATGAGCAGTTCTTC	CASSLSEGRNEQFF
TRBV5-1	TRBJ2-7	.	.	TGCGCCAGCAGCTTGCACAACTCCTACGAGCAGTACTTC	CASSLHNSYEQYF
TRBV6-5	TRBJ1-1	.	.	TGTGCCAGCACTATCGGGAGACTTGGTACTGAAGCTTTCTTT	CASTIGRLGTEAFF
TRBV12-2	TRBJ1-2	.	.	TGTGCAAGTCGCTTAGTATCGGAGTACCATGGCTACACCTTC	CASRLVSEYHGYTF
TRBV12-5	TRBJ2-5	TRBD1	.	TGTGCTAGTGGTTTGCCCCCTTTTCAGGACAGGGGGCGTGGAGAGACCCAGTACTTC	CASGLPPFQDRGRGETQYF
TRBV27	TRBJ2-3	.	.	TGTGCCAGCAGTTCCCCTAGAGCGTTGGATACGCAGTATTTT	CASSSPRALDTQYF
TRBV14	TRBJ1-6	.	.	TGTGCCAGCAGCCAAGTTAGAGGACTACCCCTCCACTTT	CASSQVRGLPLHF
TRBV4-1	TRBJ2-5	.	once	TGCGCCAGCAGTCAAGACGATGGCGCGGAGAAGACCCAGTACTTC	CASSQDDGAEKTQYF
TRBV2	TRBJ1-6	.	few	TGTGCCAGCAGCCGAACCGGGGGTGCGAATTCACCCCTCCACTTT	CASSRTGGANSPLHF
TRBV2	TRBJ1-4	.	few	TGTGCCAGCAGAGGGGATAATGAAAAACTGTTTTTT	CASRGDNEKLFF
TRBV7-3	TRBJ2-7	.	.	TGTGCCAGCAGCGTCCAGAGGGGGTCCCCCTACGAGCAGTACTTC	CASSVQRGSPYEQYF
TRBV6-5	TRBJ2-5	TRBD2	.	TGTGCCAGCAGTCCGACTAGCCTGGGAGAGACCCAGTACTTC	CASSPTSLGETQYF
TRBV12-3/TRBV12-4	TRBJ1-5	.	once	TGTGCCAGCAGTGCCGAGTATCAGCCCCAGCATTTT	CASSAEYQPQHF
TRBV27	TRBJ2-5	.	.	TGTGCCAGCAGTTTACTAGGTGCGGAGACCCAGTACTTC	CASSLLGAETQYF
TRBV28	TRBJ2-7	TRBD1	.	TGTGCCAGCACTCCGGGACAGGCCTACGAGCAGTACTTC	CASTPGQAYEQYF
TRBV11-3	TRBJ2-2	.	.	TGTGCCAGCAGCTTAGGAGCCTCGAACACCGGGGAGCTGTTTTTT	CASSLGASNTGELFF
TRBV5-1	TRBJ2-3	.	.	TGCGCCAGCAGCTTATACTCATTAGCCGGGTCTTCAGATACGCAGTATTTT	CASSLYSLAGSSDTQYF
TRBV19	TRBJ2-2	TRBD2	.	TGTGCCAGTAGTATGTATAGCGGGGGTGTCACCGGGGAGCTGTTTTTT	CASSMYSGGVTGELFF
TRBV7-9	TRBJ2-1	.	.	TGTGCCAGCACCTTAGATGGCCGGAGCTCCTACAATGAGCAGTTCTTC	CASTLDGRSSYNEQFF
TRBV2	TRBJ1-5	.	.	TGTGCCAGCAGTGAAGGAGAGGGATATAGCAATCAGCCCCAGCATTTT	CASSEGEGYSNQPQHF
TRBV11-2	TRBJ2-7	TRBD2	once	TGTGCCAGCAGCTGGACTAGCGGGGGGGACGAGCAGTACTTC	CASSWTSGGDEQYF
TRBV30	TRBJ2-1	TRBD2	once	TGTGCCTGGAGTGTGTCAAGCGGGGGCCGGAATGAGCAGTTCTTC	CAWSVSSGGRNEQFF
TRBV27	TRBJ2-3	TRBD2	.	TGTGCCAGCAGATACCGACTAGCGGATACAGATACGCAGTATTTT	CASRYRLADTDTQYF
TRBV7-9	TRBJ1-2	.	.	TGTGCCAGCAGCTTATCCCAGGCAGAGTATGGCTACACCTTC	CASSLSQAEYGYTF
TRBV29-1	TRBJ2-3	TRBD2	.	TGCAGCGTTCCCTTTTTTAGCGGGGCTAGCACAGATACGCAGTATTTT	CSVPFFSGASTDTQYF
TRBV19	TRBJ2-3	.	.	TGTGCCAGTAGTCCGGGTGCAGATACGCAGTATTTT	CASSPGADTQYF
TRBV18	TRBJ1-5	.	.	TGTGCCAGCTCACCCCGGGAGGGATCGCAGCCCCAGCATTTT	CASSPREGSQPQHF
TRBV28	TRBJ1-1	.	.	TGTGCCAGCAGTTTCAGGGACTCTGAAGCTTTCTTT	CASSFRDSEAFF
TRBV7-2	TRBJ2-7	TRBD1	.	TGTGCCAGCAGCTTAGCGGGGACAGGGCAGAACGAGCAGTACTTC	CASSLAGTGQNEQYF
TRBV11-1	TRBJ1-3	.	.	TGTGCCAGCAGTTTCCAGGGCGGCACCATATATTTT	CASSFQGGTIYF
TRBV21-1	TRBJ1-3	.	.	TGTGCCAGCAGCGCCCCGGGACTCACCTCTGGAAACACCATATATTTT	CASSAPGLTSGNTIYF
TRBV27	TRBJ1-5	.	.	TGTGCCAGCAGTTTATCAAACAAAGGGGACAATCAGCCCCAGCATTTT	CASSLSNKGDNQPQHF
TRBV4-1	TRBJ1-5	.	few	TGCGCCAGCAGCGTACGAGTCGCTCAGCCCCAGCATTTT	CASSVRVAQPQHF
TRBV2	TRBJ2-1	.	.	TGTGCCAGCAGTGAGGCCCACCGAGGTGAGCAGTTCTTC	CASSEAHRGEQFF
TRBV27	TRBJ1-4	TRBD1	.	TGTGCCAGTAGGTCAGGGGGTAATGAAAAACTGTTTTTT	CASRSGGNEKLFF
TRBV5-4	TRBJ2-1	.	.	TGTGCCAGCAGCTTGGCCGGGTGGGGGGGGCCTTCCAATGAGCAGTTCTTC	CASSLAGWGGPSNEQFF
TRBV5-6	TRBJ1-2	.	few	TGTGCCAGCTCCAGGCAGGATGGCTACACCTTC	CASSRQDGYTF
TRBV4-2	TRBJ2-2	TRBD2	.	TGTGCCAGCAGCCAAGATCGGTTAGCGGGGAACACCGGGGAGCTGTTTTTT	CASSQDRLAGNTGELFF
TRBV3-1/TRBV3-2	TRBJ1-2	.	once	TGTGCCAGCAGCCAAGACCCAGGGGTGCATGGCTACACCTTC	CASSQDPGVHGYTF
TRBV7-9	TRBJ1-3	TRBD1	.	TGTGCCAGCAGGCAGCAGGGGGCCTCACAGGGCACCATATATTTT	CASRQQGASQGTIYF
TRBV10-1	TRBJ2-1	.	once	TGCGCCAGCAGTGTTGGAGGGGGGGTAAAGAATGAGCAGTTCTTC	CASSVGGGVKNEQFF
TRBV5-4	TRBJ1-2	.	.	TGTGCCAGCAGCTTCTCGGGGTTCTATGGCTACACCTTC	CASSFSGFYGYTF
TRBV5-1	TRBJ2-3	TRBD2	.	TGCGCCAGCAGCTTGCCTAGCGGGAGCACAGATACGCAGTATTTT	CASSLPSGSTDTQYF
TRBV19	TRBJ2-5	.	.	TGTGCCAGTAGTACTACCCGGCAGGGGTACCGGGAGACCCAGTACTTC	CASSTTRQGYRETQYF